These 29 T cell receptor beta chains were all obtained from the same sample, sequenced in a study of OX40 agonist ivuxolimab in advanced cancers. The receptor library was made with the immunoSEQ multiplex PCR assay. This immuneACCESS table, as held by TCRdb, lists in-frame sequences with V and J called but not all clones. Of the missing ones, under half trace to an unresolved V gene in checked studies; the others have no known cause. The table for this sample lists approximately 35,000 clones; around 80% of them were counted only once. The top ten clonotypes cover 24% of the sample. Sequenced here: CD4+ or CD8+ T cells sorted from blood, sampled in a trial of the OX40 agonist ivuxolimab. The receptors shown here come from an adult with an advanced solid tumor such as melanoma, head and neck, liver or kidney cancer.

The chain recombines TRBV5-4 with TRBJ2-5; 13 bases are shared with TRBD2. The CDR3 is made up of 16 amino acids. CDR1 is SGHNT and CDR2 is YYREEE in the germline V gene (reference sequence). J was trimmed by 2 bases and V by 4 bases; bases with no gene match: 5. In DNA form, the CDR3 reads TGTGCCAGCAGCCCCCGGACTAGCGGGGGACAAGAGACCCAGTACTTC. Translation gives CASSPRTSGGQETQYF.

The chain recombines TRBV6-5 with TRBJ1-2; tentative D call: TRBD1 (5 bases). Trimming pared 7 bases from V and 2 bases from J, leaving 11 bases between. This CDR3 comprises 13 residues. Germline V gene sequence: CDR1 MNHEY, CDR2 SVGAGI. The chain's CDR3 is CASTQGENYGYTF. DNA of the CDR3: TGTGCCAGCACCCAAGGGGAGAACTATGGCTACACCTTC.

CDR3 residues: CASRGEGGGGSYNEQFF. CDR3 nucleotides: TGTGCCAGCAGGGGCGAGGGGGGTGGGGGCTCCTACAATGAGCAGTTCTTC. The rearrangement joins TRBV28 to TRBJ2-1; TRBD1 or TRBD2 may be the D gene (6 bases each). The V end was cut by 6 bases, the J end by 0 bases, with 18 bases between. CDR3 length equals 17 residues. Looked up from germline, CDR1 is MDHEN and CDR2 is SYDVKM.

The genes are TRBV30 and TRBJ1-1, with D possibly matching TRBD1 (5 bases). There are 16 residues in the CDR3. Germline CDR1 and CDR2: GTSNPN and SVGIG (reference sequence). V lost 0 bases to trimming and J lost 0 bases, with 14 bases between them. CDR3 protein: CAWSVTGGRMNTEAFF. CDR3 in DNA: TGTGCCTGGAGTGTTACGGGGGGTAGAATGAACACTGAAGCTTTCTTT. The entire variable domain, with the rest obtained from reference TRBV30 and TRBJ1-1, is as follows: SQTIHQWPATLVQPVGSPLSLECTVEGTSNPNLYWYRQAAGRGLQLLFYSVGIGQISSEVPQNLSASRPQDRQFILSSKKLLLSDSGFYLCAWSVTGGRMNTEAFFGQGTRLTVV.

This clone came up a few times. V and J are TRBV29-1 and TRBJ2-3; 8 bases line up with TRBD2. CDR3 length equals 13 residues. CDR1 SQVTM and CDR2 ANQGSEA come from the germline V gene. Trimming at V came to 1 base and at J to 9 bases, leaving 6 bases not matched to a gene. The CDR3 loop is CSVEASGGTTQYF. The CDR3 DNA is TGCAGCGTTGAAGCCTCGGGGGGGACGACGCAGTATTTT.

This chain joins TRBV15 and TRBJ1-2; TRBD1 matches 8 bases. The J segment lost 4 bases and the V segment lost 8 bases, leaving 3 bases of the junction unmatched. This CDR3 has 12 residues. The germline gives CDR1 LNHNV, CDR2 YYDKDF (reference sequence). The CDR3 nucleotides read TGTGCCACCGACGACAGGGGCTATGGCTACACCTTC. Amino acid sequence: CATDDRGYGYTF.

This chain uses TRBV9 with TRBJ2-5, with TRBD1 matching 7 bases. Looked up from germline, CDR1 is SGDLS and CDR2 is YYNGEE. Trimming removed 4 bases from V and 2 bases from J; junction bases left unmatched: 8. The CDR3 is made up of 15 amino acids. CDR3 amino acids: CASSIRGTPQETQYF. CDR3 sequence (DNA): TGTGCCAGCAGCATCAGGGGGACACCTCAAGAGACCCAGTACTTC.

The chain couples TRBV4-2 to TRBJ2-7; D may be TRBD1 (6 bases). The germline CDR1 and CDR2 sequences are LGHNA and YNFKEQ. Trimming cost V 3 bases and J 3 bases, with 15 bases left between them. The CDR3 length is 15 residues. The CDR3, as DNA: TGTGCCAGCAGCCAGGGACCCGCCAGGGGCTACGAGCAGTACTTC. Its translation is CASSQGPARGYEQYF.

This chain joins TRBV30 and TRBJ2-1; TRBD2 agrees at 10 bases. The germline V gene encodes CDR1 GTSNPN and CDR2 SVGIG (reference sequence). The V segment lost 4 bases and the J segment 7 bases; nucleotides outside the gene matches: 4. The CDR3 spans 13 residues. The CDR3 DNA sequence: TGTGCCTGGACGAGCGGGGGGGCAAATGAGCAGTTCTTC. Translated: CAWTSGGANEQFF.

The chain recombines TRBV30 with TRBJ2-5; D is undetermined. Trimming removed 0 bases from V and 0 bases from J, with 8 bases in between. The CDR3 extends over 14 amino acids. The V gene's germline CDR1 is GTSNPN and CDR2 SVGIG (reference sequence). DNA for the CDR3: TGTGCCTGGAGTGTAGGCACATACCAAGAGACCCAGTACTTC. Translated: CAWSVGTYQETQYF.

This clone has more than one count but fewer than ten. This chain links TRBV7-9 with TRBJ2-5, with no clear D. This CDR3 region has 11 residues. V was trimmed by 1 base and J by 7 bases, leaving 4 bases between them. Looked up from germline, CDR1 is SEHNR and CDR2 is FQNEAQ (reference sequence). The CDR3 is CASSLDWTQYF. The CDR3 nucleotides read TGTGCCAGCAGCTTAGACTGGACCCAGTACTTC.

The chain couples TRBV6-1 to TRBJ2-7; tentatively, D is TRBD2 (5 bases). The V end lost 7 bases, the J end lost 4 bases, and 20 bases lay between the germline ends. The CDR3 consists of 15 residues. CDR1 MNHNS and CDR2 SASEGT come from the germline V gene. CDR3 sequence (DNA): TGTGCCAGCATCTACTCTAGCCCTCGGAGGTACGAGCAGTACTTC. Translating it yields CASIYSSPRRYEQYF.

V usage is TRBV30 and J usage is TRBJ1-1; D is uncertain. This CDR3 has 15 amino acids. V lost 1 base and J 1 base, leaving 13 bases between the germline ends. The germline gives CDR1 GTSNPN, CDR2 SVGIG (reference sequence). The CDR3 region is CAWSGTATRNTEAFF. DNA of the CDR3: TGTGCCTGGAGTGGTACAGCAACCCGGAACACTGAAGCTTTCTTT.

The CDR3 nucleotides are TGTGCCAGCAGTGAACAGGGGTCCTACGAGCAGTACGTC. Protein sequence: CASSEQGSYEQYV. The rearrangement uses TRBV6-1 and TRBJ2-7, with a tentative D call TRBD1 (6 bases). Trimming removed 2 bases at V and 1 base at J, with 6 bases between. Germline V gives CDR1 MNHNS, CDR2 SASEGT. The CDR3 covers 13 residues.

The V call is TRBV7-2, the J call TRBJ2-5; 12 nucleotides align to TRBD2. CDR1 is SGHTA and CDR2 is FQGNSA in the germline V gene. V lost 9 bases to trimming and J lost 4 bases; unmatched junction nucleotides: 6. This CDR3 is built from 14 residues. In DNA form, the CDR3 reads TGTGCCAGTTCTAGCGGGGGGGCACGAGAGACCCAGTACTTC. This sequence encodes CASSSGGARETQYF.

This clone has just a few counts. The V call is TRBV5-1, the J call TRBJ2-7; 7 bases fit TRBD1. The junction had 10 bases not matched to a gene; V was cut back by 7 bases and J by 3 bases. The germline V gene has CDR1 SGHRS and CDR2 YFSETQ. The CDR3 runs 14 residues. CDR3 sequence: CASSGTVKDYEQYF. In DNA form, the CDR3 reads TGCGCCAGCTCCGGGACAGTGAAAGACTACGAGCAGTACTTC.

This chain links TRBV5-1 with TRBJ2-3; TRBD1 matches 9 bases. Germline CDR1 reads SGHRS; CDR2 reads YFSETQ. CDR3 length equals 16 residues. Trimming cost V 4 bases and J 3 bases; bases outside gene matches: 9. The CDR3 protein is CASSQRTGERTDTQYF. In DNA, the CDR3 is TGCGCCAGCAGCCAGAGGACAGGGGAGAGAACAGATACGCAGTATTTT.

This chain uses TRBV30 with TRBJ2-2; TRBD2 matches at 8 bases. Trimming removed 4 bases from V and 6 bases from J; junction bases left unmatched: 4. From germline, CDR1 is GTSNPN and CDR2 SVGIG (reference sequence). There are 13 residues in the CDR3. The CDR3, as DNA: TGTGCCTGGAATCCGGGGGGGGCCGGGGAGCTGTTTTTT. Translation gives CAWNPGGAGELFF.

This chain links TRBV25-1 with TRBJ1-2, with D maybe TRBD1 (5 bases). From germline, CDR1 is MGHDK and CDR2 SYGVNS. V lost 6 bases to trimming and J lost 7 bases, with 12 bases between them. This CDR3 has 12 amino acids. The CDR3 DNA is TGTGCCAGCAGGCTGGGGCAGGGTGGCTACACCTTC. Protein product: CASRLGQGGYTF.

The rearrangement joins TRBV6-1 to TRBJ2-4; maybe TRBD2 (6 bases). Germline values: CDR1 MNHNS, CDR2 SASEGT. The CDR3 is 16 residues long. V lost 3 bases, J lost 0 bases, and 12 bases lay in between. The DNA for the CDR3 is TGTGCCAGCAGTGAGGGCGGGATTCTAGCCAAAAACATTCAGTACTTC. As protein: CASSEGGILAKNIQYF.

Here the CDR3 DNA reads TGTGCCAGCAGGTCAGGGTCTGGGGCCAACGTCCTGACTTTC. Amino acids: CASRSGSGANVLTF. The chain combines TRBV2 with TRBJ2-6; D may be TRBD1 (5 bases). This CDR3 contains 14 residues. The V end was cut by 6 bases, the J end by 1 base, with 7 bases between. Germline V gives CDR1 SNHLY, CDR2 FYNNEI.

The chain combines TRBV6-6 with TRBJ1-2, with unresolved D. V lost 6 bases and J 4 bases, leaving 9 bases between the germline ends. The CDR3 runs 12 residues. CDR1 and CDR2 (germline): MNHNY, SVGAGI (reference sequence). The CDR3 coding sequence is TGTGCCAGCAGGGTCTTGGGCTATGGCTACACCTTC. Its translation is CASRVLGYGYTF.

This chain connects TRBV29-1 to TRBJ1-5; D is possibly TRBD1 (5 bases). The V gene's germline CDR1 is SQVTM and CDR2 ANQGSEA. Trimming shortened V by 6 bases and J by 4 bases, and 10 bases separated the two germline ends. This CDR3 spans 12 amino acids. CDR3 region: CSVQDGNQPQHF. The CDR3 bases are TGCAGCGTACAGGACGGTAATCAGCCCCAGCATTTT.

The V call is TRBV5-1, the J call TRBJ2-7; 10 bases are a match to TRBD1. Trimming took 4 bases from V and 0 from J; bases not matched to a gene: 7. Germline assignment: CDR1 SGHRS and CDR2 YFSETQ. The CDR3 contains 16 residues. CDR3 sequence: CASSPGDRGPSYEQYF. CDR3 bases: TGCGCCAGCAGCCCCGGGGACAGGGGTCCCTCCTACGAGCAGTACTTC.

This clone was counted between two and nine times. The rearrangement joins TRBV5-1 to TRBJ1-6; 7 positions match TRBD1. CDR1 is SGHRS and CDR2 is YFSETQ in the germline V gene. J lost 7 bases, V lost 0 bases, and 7 bases had no gene match. The CDR3 has 16 amino acids. The CDR3 DNA follows: TGCGCCAGCAGCTTGGAATTTCAGGGGGTCAATTCACCCCTCCACTTT. Amino acid sequence: CASSLEFQGVNSPLHF.

The rearrangement joins TRBV27 to TRBJ2-2; 9 bases fit TRBD2. The CDR3 extends over 17 amino acids. In germline, CDR1 is MNHEY, CDR2 SMNVEV (reference sequence). V lost 3 bases, J lost 0 bases, and 5 bases stayed unmatched. CDR3 DNA: TGTGCCAGCAGTTTGGTGGGCGGGGGGGCGAACACCGGGGAGCTGTTTTTT. Its translation: CASSLVGGGANTGELFF.

This chain joins TRBV28 and TRBJ1-1; D is ambiguous. V shed 1 base and J shed 7 bases, with 7 bases lying between them. The germline V gene encodes CDR1 MDHEN and CDR2 SYDVKM. The CDR3 has 12 amino acids. Written as DNA, the CDR3 is TGTGCCAGCAGTTTATCCCAGCTTGAAGCTTTCTTT. Translation: CASSLSQLEAFF.

The V call is TRBV6-1, the J call TRBJ1-5; weak D call: TRBD1 (6 bases). V lost 10 bases and J lost 0, with 10 bases in between. The CDR3 covers 13 residues. Germline-derived CDR1 and CDR2 are MNHNS and SASEGT. CDR3 sequence (DNA): TGTGCCACAGGGGCGTATAGCAATCAGCCCCAGCATTTT. It translates to CATGAYSNQPQHF.

As DNA, the CDR3 is TGTGCCAGCAGTGAAGCTACCCCTGGAGATACGCAGTATTTT. Residues: CASSEATPGDTQYF. The chain combines TRBV2 with TRBJ2-3; D gene unclear. V shed 0 bases and J shed 5 bases, with 9 bases lying between them. The germline V gene has CDR1 SNHLY and CDR2 FYNNEI. The CDR3 runs to 14 residues. The variable domain in full, completed from reference TRBV2 and TRBJ2-3, reads EPEVTQTPSHQVTQMGQEVILRCVPISNHLYFYWYRQILGQKVEFLVSFYNNEISEKSEIFDDQFSVERPDGSNFTLKIRSTKLEDSAMYFCASSEATPGDTQYFGPGTRLTVL.